This is a list of T cell receptor beta chains from one sample in a study of vaccination and CD4 T cells after COVID-19. No cognate antigen is known for these TCRs. TCRdb re-analysed the PCR reads in MiXCR, keeping a single row per CDR3 protein. The table has 15,000 or so distinct CDR3 sequences, around 48% seen once. The sequencing sample was made of CD4+ T cells from blood, cultured in vitro. These receptors came from a human donor who had recovered from COVID-19. The CDR3 runs from the conserved cysteine through the conserved F or W. The order of the fields is V gene, D gene, J gene, clone size, CDR3 protein, CDR3 DNA. The D gene is left open where the match is weak. Clone size, where shown, is once, few, many, or a class for clones that have expanded.

>TRBV7-9|TRBD2|TRBJ2-1|few
CASRSGADEQFF
TGTGCCAGCAGGAGCGGGGCGGATGAGCAGTTCTTC
>TRBV6-1|.|TRBJ2-7|.
CASRRIRQQVRQAAYEQYF
TGTGCCAGCAGGCGAATTCGGCAGCAGGTTAGACAAGCGGCCTACGAGCAGTACTTC
>TRBV20-1|.|TRBJ2-3|few
CSALGPSTDTQYF
TGCAGTGCTCTGGGTCCTAGCACAGATACGCAGTATTTT
>TRBV19|TRBD1|TRBJ2-1|.
CASTKGQGVSEQFF
TGTGCCAGTACTAAGGGACAGGGGGTTAGTGAGCAGTTCTTC
>TRBV27|.|TRBJ2-3|.
CASSPFGTMTSDTQYF
TGTGCCAGCAGCCCTTTCGGTACCATGACGTCAGATACGCAGTATTTT
>TRBV27|.|TRBJ1-2|.
CASKTGPDYGYTF
TGTGCCAGCAAAACAGGGCCGGACTATGGCTACACCTTC
>TRBV7-6|.|TRBJ2-1|.
CASSLARRLEDEQFF
TGTGCCAGCAGCTTAGCGCGGAGACTAGAGGATGAGCAGTTCTTC
>TRBV6-5|.|TRBJ2-7|.
CASSYGREAYEQYF
TGTGCCAGCAGTTACGGCAGGGAAGCGTACGAGCAGTACTTC
>TRBV7-9|.|TRBJ1-1|.
CASSLVEGRNTEAFF
TGTGCCAGCAGCTTAGTTGAGGGGAGGAACACTGAAGCTTTCTTT
>TRBV6-1|.|TRBJ1-1|.
CAGSGAWDTEAFF
TGTGCCGGATCAGGGGCGTGGGACACTGAAGCTTTCTTT
>TRBV10-3|.|TRBJ1-2|.
CAISGRSDYGYTF
TGTGCCATCAGTGGCAGGAGCGACTATGGCTACACCTTC
>TRBV2|.|TRBJ1-3|.
CASSFSGPSGNTIYF
TGTGCCAGCAGTTTTTCGGGGCCTTCTGGAAACACCATATATTTT
>TRBV6-2/TRBV6-3|TRBD2|TRBJ2-3|few
CASSEPSGGTDTQYF
TGTGCCAGCAGTGAGCCGAGCGGGGGCACAGATACGCAGTATTTT
>TRBV15|TRBD1|TRBJ1-5|few
CATSRSGTGGLQPQHF
TGTGCCACCAGCAGATCCGGGACAGGGGGCCTTCAGCCCCAGCATTTT
>TRBV11-3|.|TRBJ2-3|.
CASSPYGTDTQYF
TGTGCCAGCAGCCCCTACGGGACAGATACGCAGTATTTT
>TRBV11-2|TRBD2|TRBJ2-3|few
CASSLDPLLAGGTDTQYF
TGTGCCAGCAGCTTAGATCCCCTGCTAGCGGGGGGCACAGATACGCAGTATTTT
>TRBV7-9|.|TRBJ1-2|few
CASSPRGAGNYGYTF
TGTGCCAGCAGCCCCCGGGGGGCGGGAAACTATGGCTACACCTTC
>TRBV7-2|.|TRBJ1-2|.
CASRMAGAGYGYTF
TGTGCCAGCAGGATGGCAGGGGCCGGCTATGGCTACACCTTC
>TRBV6-1|.|TRBJ1-6|.
CASSRQSSYNSPLHF
TGTGCCAGCAGCCGACAGAGCTCCTATAATTCACCCCTCCACTTT
>TRBV20-1|TRBD1|TRBJ1-2|.
CSAKTGTGAYGYTF
TGCAGTGCAAAGACCGGGACAGGGGCTTATGGCTACACCTTC
>TRBV12-3/TRBV12-4|TRBD1|TRBJ2-1|.
CASSPQGVGLLRNEQFF
TGTGCCAGCAGTCCGCAGGGGGTAGGGCTTCTAAGGAATGAGCAGTTCTTC
>TRBV18|.|TRBJ1-6|.
CASRSGFNNSPLHF
TGTGCCAGCCGGTCCGGGTTCAATAATTCACCCCTCCACTTT
>TRBV27|TRBD1|TRBJ1-5|few
CASRRQGGNQPQHF
TGTGCCAGCAGACGACAGGGGGGCAATCAGCCCCAGCATTTT
>TRBV28|.|TRBJ1-1|.
CASSSLTGKNTEAFF
TGTGCCAGCAGTTCCCTGACAGGAAAGAACACTGAAGCTTTCTTT
>TRBV27|TRBD1|TRBJ1-2|.
CASSMGQGAYGYTF
TGTGCCAGCAGTATGGGACAGGGGGCTTACGGCTACACCTTC
>TRBV7-2|.|TRBJ2-3|.
CASSFRDTQYF
TGTGCCAGCAGCTTCAGGGATACGCAGTATTTT
>TRBV7-8|.|TRBJ2-7|.
CASSLWSVVDYEQYF
TGTGCCAGCAGCCTATGGTCCGTTGTCGACTACGAGCAGTACTTC
>TRBV4-3|.|TRBJ1-3|.
CASSQSVQAGDTIYF
TGCGCCAGCAGCCAAAGTGTGCAGGCTGGAGACACCATATATTTT
>TRBV6-1|.|TRBJ2-7|.
CASTSTQSSYEQYF
TGTGCCAGCACCTCCACTCAGAGCTCCTACGAGCAGTACTTC
>TRBV19|TRBD1|TRBJ1-5|.
CASTKGQGVTQPQHF
TGTGCCAGTACCAAAGGACAGGGAGTGACTCAGCCCCAGCATTTT
>TRBV2|.|TRBJ2-1|.
CASTSYNEQFF
TGTGCCAGCACCTCCTACAATGAGCAGTTCTTC
>TRBV7-3|.|TRBJ2-2|few
CASRYGRNTGELFF
TGTGCCAGCAGATACGGGAGGAACACCGGGGAGCTGTTTTTT
>TRBV19|TRBD1|TRBJ1-6|few
CASSQTGPKSPLHF
TGTGCCAGTAGTCAGACAGGGCCTAAATCACCCCTCCACTTT
>TRBV20-1|TRBD1|TRBJ2-5|.
CSARQGGETQYF
TGCAGTGCTCGACAGGGGGGAGAGACCCAGTACTTC
>TRBV12-3/TRBV12-4|.|TRBJ1-1|.
CASSSRGSTEAFF
TGTGCCAGCAGTTCTAGGGGTAGCACTGAAGCTTTCTTT
>TRBV6-1|.|TRBJ1-1|.
CASSLYSGRPGTEAFF
TGTGCCAGCAGCCTCTATTCCGGGCGGCCGGGCACTGAAGCTTTCTTT
>TRBV7-8|.|TRBJ1-1|.
CASSPQGGLGEAFF
TGTGCCAGCAGCCCCCAGGGTGGGTTGGGTGAAGCTTTCTTT
>TRBV28|.|TRBJ1-1|few
CASSTSQGEWAEAFF
TGTGCCAGCAGTACGTCACAGGGTGAATGGGCTGAAGCTTTCTTT
>TRBV19|TRBD1|TRBJ1-1|.
CASGPPGQLMNTEAFF
TGTGCCAGTGGTCCCCCGGGACAGCTCATGAACACTGAAGCTTTCTTT